This T cell receptor beta chain was recovered during a study of cytomegalovirus exposure and HLA in healthy donors. From germline, CDR1 is SGHTA and CDR2 FQGTGA. The CDR3 runs to 17 residues. The junction had 11 bases not matched to a gene; V was cut back by 4 bases and J by 3 bases. The PCR employed 60 Vbeta primers together with 13 Jbeta primers. The repertoire was sequenced with immunoSEQ multiplex PCR; TCRdb's copy has only in-frame clones and lacks some. The repertoire holds 84,000 or so clones, with around 84% as singletons. The chain carries TRBV7-3 and TRBJ2-3; 9 nucleotides line up with TRBD1. The TCR originated in a woman aged 45 to 65 in good health and CMV-seronegative. The specimen was PBMCs. The CDR3 sequence: CASSSSPQGARTDTQYF. The CDR3 DNA reads as TGTGCCAGCAGCTCGTCACCACAGGGGGCGAGAACAGATACGCAGTATTTT.